Listed below are T cell receptor beta chains from one sample, sequenced in a study of blood T cell repertoires in COVID-19. Generated by immunoSEQ multiplex PCR, the TCRdb table keeps only in-frame clones and is missing some. This sample has roughly 260,000 clones, with about 88% found just once. Material for sequencing was peripheral blood. The source of these receptors is a woman between 40 and 50 years old who had recovered from COVID-19. Both conserved end residues are part of each CDR3. A D gene is named only where the DNA matches it firmly. Rows may omit the clone size; those that give it use once, few, many or a size class.

j_gene: TRBJ2-1; d_gene: TRBD2; abundance: NA; v_gene: TRBV3-1/TRBV3-2; len: 14; CDR3nt: TGTGCCAGCAGTGCAGCGGGGGGGCCCTCTGAGCAGTTCTTC; CDR3aa: CASSAAGGPSEQFF
j_gene: TRBJ2-3; d_gene: TRBD2; abundance: NA; v_gene: TRBV5-1; len: 13; CDR3nt: TGCGCCAGCAATCTAGCGGGAGGGCCGCCGCAGTATTTT; CDR3aa: CASNLAGGPPQYF
j_gene: TRBJ2-7; d_gene: TRBD1; abundance: NA; v_gene: TRBV5-1; len: 13; CDR3nt: TGCGCCAGCAGCGTACAGGGGGGATACGAGCAGTACTTC; CDR3aa: CASSVQGGYEQYF
j_gene: TRBJ1-4; d_gene: NA; abundance: NA; v_gene: TRBV5-1; len: 16; CDR3nt: TGCGCCAGCAGCCCGGGAGGGCCAGGGTCTAATGAAAAACTGTTTTTT; CDR3aa: CASSPGGPGSNEKLFF
j_gene: TRBJ2-6; d_gene: NA; abundance: NA; v_gene: TRBV4-3; len: 16; CDR3nt: TGCGCCAGCAGCCAAGTGACAGTCCCTGGGGCCAACGTCCTGACTTTC; CDR3aa: CASSQVTVPGANVLTF
j_gene: TRBJ1-4; d_gene: NA; abundance: NA; v_gene: TRBV12-2; len: 15; CDR3nt: TGTGCAAGTCGCTTAGCGCGGCTTGAGGAGGAAAAACTGTTTTTT; CDR3aa: CASRLARLEEEKLFF
j_gene: TRBJ2-3; d_gene: NA; abundance: NA; v_gene: TRBV18; len: 13; CDR3nt: TGTGCCAGTACTCCCCCGGGAACAGATACGCAGTATTTT; CDR3aa: CASTPPGTDTQYF
j_gene: TRBJ1-6; d_gene: TRBD1; abundance: NA; v_gene: TRBV19; len: 12; CDR3nt: TGTGCCAGTAAAGACAGGGATTCACCCCTCCACTTT; CDR3aa: CASKDRDSPLHF
j_gene: TRBJ2-7; d_gene: TRBD2; abundance: once; v_gene: TRBV6-6; len: 14; CDR3nt: TGTGCCAGCAGTTCGACTAGCGGGGTCGGCGAGCAGTACTTC; CDR3aa: CASSSTSGVGEQYF
j_gene: TRBJ1-4; d_gene: NA; abundance: NA; v_gene: TRBV12-3/TRBV12-4; len: 13; CDR3nt: TGTGCCAGCAGCTCTGGACTGGGTGAAAAACTGTTTTTT; CDR3aa: CASSSGLGEKLFF
j_gene: TRBJ1-1; d_gene: NA; abundance: NA; v_gene: TRBV7-2; len: 13; CDR3nt: TGTGCCAGCAGCCGATACATGAACACTGAAGCTTTCTTT; CDR3aa: CASSRYMNTEAFF
j_gene: TRBJ1-5; d_gene: TRBD1; abundance: once; v_gene: TRBV6-2/TRBV6-3; len: 15; CDR3nt: TGTGCCAGCAGTCTAGACAGGGGGGTTAATCAGCCCCAGCATTTT; CDR3aa: CASSLDRGVNQPQHF
j_gene: TRBJ2-5; d_gene: NA; abundance: NA; v_gene: TRBV7-2; len: 16; CDR3nt: TGTGCCAGCAGCTTGCGGGACCCTCATATCCAAGAGACCCAGTACTTC; CDR3aa: CASSLRDPHIQETQYF
j_gene: TRBJ2-7; d_gene: NA; abundance: few; v_gene: TRBV4-2; len: 15; CDR3nt: TGTGCCAGCAGCCAAGAGGGACAATCCGGGTACGAGCAGTACTTC; CDR3aa: CASSQEGQSGYEQYF
j_gene: TRBJ1-3; d_gene: NA; abundance: NA; v_gene: TRBV7-9; len: 14; CDR3nt: TGTGCCAGCAGCTTACAGGGAACGACAAACACCATATATTTT; CDR3aa: CASSLQGTTNTIYF
j_gene: TRBJ2-7; d_gene: TRBD1; abundance: NA; v_gene: TRBV7-9; len: 15; CDR3nt: TGTGCCAGCAGCTTATCCGGGACAGGGTGGGCCGAGCAGTACTTC; CDR3aa: CASSLSGTGWAEQYF
j_gene: TRBJ2-5; d_gene: TRBD2; abundance: NA; v_gene: TRBV3-1/TRBV3-2; len: 16; CDR3nt: TGTGCCAGCAGCCCGAGGACTAGCGGGGGGCAAGAGACCCAGTACTTC; CDR3aa: CASSPRTSGGQETQYF
j_gene: TRBJ1-3; d_gene: TRBD1; abundance: NA; v_gene: TRBV7-9; len: 15; CDR3nt: TGTGCCAGCAGCATCCGGACAGGGCCTGGAAACACCATATATTTT; CDR3aa: CASSIRTGPGNTIYF
j_gene: TRBJ1-1; d_gene: TRBD1; abundance: NA; v_gene: TRBV30; len: 14; CDR3nt: TGTGCCTGGAGCCGGGACAGGTCGAACACTGAAGCTTTCTTT; CDR3aa: CAWSRDRSNTEAFF
j_gene: TRBJ1-1; d_gene: NA; abundance: NA; v_gene: TRBV7-3; len: 14; CDR3nt: TGTGCCAGCAGCTTAAACTCCGGGTCCACTGAAGCTTTCTTT; CDR3aa: CASSLNSGSTEAFF
j_gene: TRBJ2-5; d_gene: TRBD2; abundance: NA; v_gene: TRBV9; len: 13; CDR3nt: TGTGCCAGCAGCGTCGGACTAGACCAGACCCAGTACTTC; CDR3aa: CASSVGLDQTQYF
j_gene: TRBJ1-2; d_gene: NA; abundance: once; v_gene: TRBV14; len: 15; CDR3nt: TGTGCCAGCAGCCAAGGGGCAGGGTTAAACTATGGCTACACCTTC; CDR3aa: CASSQGAGLNYGYTF
j_gene: TRBJ2-7; d_gene: TRBD1; abundance: NA; v_gene: TRBV6-5; len: 15; CDR3nt: TGTGCCAGCAGTTACATCGGGACAGGGAGCTACGAGCAGTACTTC; CDR3aa: CASSYIGTGSYEQYF
j_gene: TRBJ2-3; d_gene: NA; abundance: NA; v_gene: TRBV3-1/TRBV3-2; len: 13; CDR3nt: TGTGCCAGCAGCCAACCGAGCACAGATACGCAGTATTTT; CDR3aa: CASSQPSTDTQYF
j_gene: TRBJ1-5; d_gene: NA; abundance: NA; v_gene: TRBV28; len: 15; CDR3nt: TGTGCCAGCAGTCCCAGGGGAGCAGGCAATCAGCCCCAGCATTTT; CDR3aa: CASSPRGAGNQPQHF
j_gene: TRBJ1-2; d_gene: TRBD1; abundance: NA; v_gene: TRBV29-1; len: 13; CDR3nt: TGCAGCGTAATAGCGGACAGGTTCTATGGCTACACCTTC; CDR3aa: CSVIADRFYGYTF
j_gene: TRBJ2-1; d_gene: NA; abundance: NA; v_gene: TRBV11-3; len: 16; CDR3nt: TGTGCCAGCAGCTACCGCTCGGGGGAGGTAAACAATGAGCAGTTCTTC; CDR3aa: CASSYRSGEVNNEQFF